This T cell receptor beta chain is from a study of siplizumab effects on memory and regulatory T cells. CDR1 is SEHNR, CDR2 FQNEAQ, per germline (reference sequence). The CDR3 is 13 amino acids. The V end lost 7 bases, the J end lost 5 bases, and 12 bases lay between the germline ends. This table comes from immunoSEQ multiplex PCR, and its TCRdb copy is limited to in-frame clones, with some not included. The sample has approximately 120,000 clones; around 90% are singletons. The source is a human donor in good health. This chain joins TRBV7-9 and TRBJ1-5; a weak D match, TRBD1 (5 bases). The source material was Tregs sorted from blood. The CDR3 region has the DNA TGTGCCAGCACGGGGCAGGGTGATCAGCCCCAGCATTTT. Translating gives CASTGQGDQPQHF.